The clone carrying this T cell receptor beta chain was detected once. The record originates from a study of cytomegalovirus exposure and HLA in healthy donors. PCR used 60 Vbeta primers and 13 Jbeta primers. The repertoire was sequenced with immunoSEQ multiplex PCR; TCRdb's copy has only in-frame clones and lacks some. The table shows more than 80,000 clones, with more than 65% occurring only once. Germline loops: CDR1 MNHNS, CDR2 SASEGT. The CDR3 contains 15 residues. This chain links TRBV6-1 with TRBJ2-5, with 7 bases identical to TRBD2. The end of the DNA fits TRBJ2-7 better, so the J call may be wrong. The sequenced material came from PBMCs. The sequence derives from a woman aged 45-65 years in good health and CMV-seropositive. CDR3 in amino acids: CASSEVAGPSYEQYF. The CDR3 nucleotides read TGTGCCAGCAGTGAAGTAGCGGGTCCTTCCTACGAGCAGTACTTC.